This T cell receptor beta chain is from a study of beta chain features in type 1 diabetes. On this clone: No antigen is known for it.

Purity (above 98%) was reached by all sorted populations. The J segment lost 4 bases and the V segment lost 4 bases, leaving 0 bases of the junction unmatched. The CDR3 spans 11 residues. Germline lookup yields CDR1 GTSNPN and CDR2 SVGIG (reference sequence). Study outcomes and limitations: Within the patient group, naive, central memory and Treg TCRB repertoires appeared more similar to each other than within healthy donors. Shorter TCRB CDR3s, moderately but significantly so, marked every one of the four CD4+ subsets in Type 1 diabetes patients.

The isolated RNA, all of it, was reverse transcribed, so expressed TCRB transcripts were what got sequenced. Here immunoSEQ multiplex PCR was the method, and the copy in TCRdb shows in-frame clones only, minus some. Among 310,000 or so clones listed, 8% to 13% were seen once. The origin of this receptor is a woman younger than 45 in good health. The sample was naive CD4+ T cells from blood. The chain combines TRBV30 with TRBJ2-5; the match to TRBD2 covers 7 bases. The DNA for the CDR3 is TGTGCCTGGACTAGCGGAGAGACCCAGTACTTC. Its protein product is CAWTSGETQYF.